This TCR beta chain was captured by sequencing in a study of T cell responses to AZD1222 COVID-19 vaccine. Measured with immunoSEQ multiplex PCR; TCRdb has only the in-frame clones, and not every one. Here the sample spans roughly 150,000 clones, approximately 91% being singletons. V lost 4 bases and J 4 bases, leaving 10 bases between the germline ends. The germline CDR1 and CDR2 sequences are SGHDN and FVKESK. The CDR3 sequence is 13 residues long. The source is an adult who had recovered from COVID-19. This specimen was peripheral blood, taken after recovery from COVID-19. The chain couples TRBV14 to TRBJ1-1, with D tentatively TRBD1 (5 bases). The chain's CDR3 is CASSRDLGTEAFF. For the CDR3, the DNA is TGTGCCAGCAGCCGGGACCTGGGCACTGAAGCTTTCTTT.